This T cell receptor (beta chain) was sequenced for a study of shared clonotypes between healthy human individuals. The donor cohort consisted entirely of Caucasian adults residing in Nashville, Tennessee. Profiling relied on immunoSEQ multiplex PCR, and the TCRdb table lists in-frame clones only, not all of them. The sample records about half a million clones, roughly 78% being singletons. Germline V gives CDR1 MDHEN, CDR2 SYDVKM. The length of the CDR3 is 16 residues. This chain uses TRBV28 with TRBJ2-5; TRBD1 agrees at 10 bases. The J call may not be correct, given that the DNA end is closer to TRBJ2-7. This sequence was found in a woman aged 40 to 50 in good health. Some clones in this sample may be carry-over from other donors' samples. The specimen sequenced was PBMCs. This CDR3 is CASSKISGTGAYEQYF. CDR3 DNA sequence: TGTGCCAGCAGTAAAATATCCGGGACAGGGGCGTACGAGCAGTACTTC.